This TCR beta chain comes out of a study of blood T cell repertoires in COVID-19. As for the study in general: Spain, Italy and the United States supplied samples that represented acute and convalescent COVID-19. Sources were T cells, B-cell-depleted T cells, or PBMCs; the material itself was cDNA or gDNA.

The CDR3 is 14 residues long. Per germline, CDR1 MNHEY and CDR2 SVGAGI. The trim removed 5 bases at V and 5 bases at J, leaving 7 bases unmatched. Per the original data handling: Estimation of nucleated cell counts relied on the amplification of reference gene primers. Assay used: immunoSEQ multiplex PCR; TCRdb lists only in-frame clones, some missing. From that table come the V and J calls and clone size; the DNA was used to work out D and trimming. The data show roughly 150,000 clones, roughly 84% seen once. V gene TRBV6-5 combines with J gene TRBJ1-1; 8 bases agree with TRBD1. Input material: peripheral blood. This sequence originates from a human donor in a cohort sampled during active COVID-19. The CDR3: CASSPTGGETEAFF. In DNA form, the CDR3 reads TGTGCCAGCAGTCCTACAGGGGGGGAAACTGAAGCTTTCTTT.